Given below is one TCR beta chain in context. Deletions cut 3 bases from V and 1 base from J, with 9 bases between. The germline V gene encodes CDR1 MNHEY and CDR2 SMNVEV (reference sequence). This CDR3 is built from 14 residues. The data derive from a study of early T cells in non-severe SARS-CoV-2 infection. Study context: The input, bulk RNA from unsorted whole blood, was sequenced, and chains were unpaired.

Tagging with unique molecular identifiers was applied to individual cDNA molecules. A single record per CDR3 protein comes from TCRdb applying MiXCR to the 5' RACE reads. This table holds 56,000 or so distinct CDR3 sequences, about 16% found once. This TCR derives from an adult who was a healthcare worker with PCR-confirmed SARS-CoV-2 infection or an uninfected control (not recorded which). The chain joins TRBV27 to TRBJ1-1; the D gene is possibly TRBD1 (6 bases). The starting material was whole blood, obtained at baseline. The CDR3 DNA follows: TGTGCCAGCAGTTTTCCAGGGGCGAACACTGAAGCTTTCTTT. Its translation: CASSFPGANTEAFF.